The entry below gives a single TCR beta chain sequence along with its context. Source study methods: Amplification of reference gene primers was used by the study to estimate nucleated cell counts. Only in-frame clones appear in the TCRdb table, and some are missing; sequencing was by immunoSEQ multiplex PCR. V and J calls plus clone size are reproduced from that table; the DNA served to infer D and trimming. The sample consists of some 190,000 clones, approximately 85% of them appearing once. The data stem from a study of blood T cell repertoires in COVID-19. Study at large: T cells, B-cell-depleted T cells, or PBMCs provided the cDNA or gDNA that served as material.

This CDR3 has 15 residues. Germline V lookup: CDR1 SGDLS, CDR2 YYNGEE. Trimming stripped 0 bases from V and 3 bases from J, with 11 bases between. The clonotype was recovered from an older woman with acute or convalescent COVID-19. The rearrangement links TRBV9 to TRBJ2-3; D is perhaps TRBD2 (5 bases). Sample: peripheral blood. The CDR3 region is CASSVAGFLTDTQYF. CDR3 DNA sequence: TGTGCCAGCAGCGTAGCGGGGTTCTTAACAGATACGCAGTATTTT.